A selection of T cell receptor beta chains follows, all from one sample in a study of cytomegalovirus exposure and HLA in healthy donors. The repertoire was sequenced with immunoSEQ multiplex PCR; TCRdb's copy has only in-frame clones and lacks some. Of approximately 190,000 clones detected, approximately 78% appear once; the ten largest clones hold approximately 0.8%. The sample consisted of PBMCs. The receptor set was obtained from a woman in her late teens or twenties in good health and CMV-seronegative. Both conserved end residues are part of each CDR3. The D gene is left open where the match is weak. Some rows have no size entry. The others give once, few or many, or a class for an expanded clone.

d_gene	abundance	v_gene	j_gene	CDR3nt	CDR3aa
.	.	TRBV27	TRBJ2-1	TGTGCCAGCAGTTTAAGGGTAGCGGAAAACAATGAGCAGTTCTTC	CASSLRVAENNEQFF
.	.	TRBV6-5	TRBJ2-1	TGTGCCAGCAGTTACTATAGGGACTTATATGAGCAGTTCTTC	CASSYYRDLYEQFF
TRBD1	.	TRBV6-5	TRBJ2-7	TGTGCCAGCAGTTCGTTACAGGGGAATCCCTACGAGCAGTACTTC	CASSSLQGNPYEQYF
.	.	TRBV10-3	TRBJ2-7	TGTGCCATCAGGACAGGAGTCTCCTACGAGCAGTACTTC	CAIRTGVSYEQYF
TRBD1	.	TRBV27	TRBJ2-7	TGTGCCAGCAGTTTATCTCCCGGGACAGGCACAGTGCAGTACTTC	CASSLSPGTGTVQYF
TRBD2	.	TRBV28	TRBJ2-2	TGTGCCAGCAGTCTAGGCGCTAGCGGGGGCACGAACACCGGGGAGCTGTTTTTT	CASSLGASGGTNTGELFF
.	.	TRBV2	TRBJ1-2	TGTGCCAGCAGCACCGGGACACCCAACTATGGCTACACCTTC	CASSTGTPNYGYTF
.	.	TRBV7-9	TRBJ1-2	TGTGCCAGCAGCCCCTCGGACAGCGATGATGGCTACACCTTC	CASSPSDSDDGYTF
.	few	TRBV29-1	TRBJ2-5	TGCAGCCCCAGGGCCCTTGAGACCCAGTACTTC	CSPRALETQYF
TRBD1	.	TRBV5-1	TRBJ1-2	TGCGCCAGCGGGGGGACAGGGAAAGGTCCCCCGGTCGGGTACACCTTC	CASGGTGKGPPVGYTF
.	.	TRBV10-3	TRBJ2-1	TGTGCCATCAGTGTGGGAGGCGACTCCTACAATGAGCAGTTCTTC	CAISVGGDSYNEQFF
.	.	TRBV6-4	TRBJ1-6	TGTGCCAGCAGTGACCAATTTAATTCACCCCTCCACTTT	CASSDQFNSPLHF
TRBD1	.	TRBV27	TRBJ1-2	TGTGCCAGCAGTTTAAACAGGGGGCGCGAAGGCTACACCTTC	CASSLNRGREGYTF
.	.	TRBV5-1	TRBJ2-2	TGCGCCAGCAGCCCCAGTGATCCGCTCCCCGACACCGGGGAGCTGTTTTTT	CASSPSDPLPDTGELFF
TRBD1	.	TRBV19	TRBJ2-2	TGTGCCAGTAGTCCCCGGACAGGGCGGTGGGCCGGGGAGCTGTTTTTT	CASSPRTGRWAGELFF
TRBD1	.	TRBV20-1	TRBJ1-2	TGCAGTGCTACAAACAGGGGCGGCTACACCTTC	CSATNRGGYTF
TRBD2	.	TRBV27	TRBJ2-7	TGTGCCAGCAGTCCAGCGGGGCCTTACTACGAGCAGTACTTC	CASSPAGPYYEQYF
TRBD1	.	TRBV5-1	TRBJ2-5	TGCGCCAGCAGCCGGGACGGACAGGGAGGAAAGACCCAGTACTTC	CASSRDGQGGKTQYF
TRBD1	.	TRBV7-2	TRBJ1-4	TGTGCCAGCAGCTATGACAGGGGGCGGGAAAAACTGTTTTTT	CASSYDRGREKLFF
.	once	TRBV7-8	TRBJ1-5	TGTGCCAGCAGCTTAGAGGGGGGAGGGAACAATCAGCCCCAGCATTTT	CASSLEGGGNNQPQHF
.	.	TRBV28	TRBJ2-1	TGTGCCAGCAAATGGAGACAGGAGAACAATGAGCAGTTCTTC	CASKWRQENNEQFF
.	.	TRBV7-9	TRBJ2-4	TGTGCCAGCAGCTTAGGATGGCCTATTCAGTACTTC	CASSLGWPIQYF
TRBD1	.	TRBV28	TRBJ1-5	TGTGCCAGCAGTTCCGGACAGGGGCGGATAAATAGCAATCAGCCCCAGCATTTT	CASSSGQGRINSNQPQHF
.	.	TRBV28	TRBJ2-7	TGTGCCAGCAGTTTGGGGGGAAGAAATTACGAGCAGTACTTC	CASSLGGRNYEQYF
.	.	TRBV6-5	TRBJ2-3	TGTGCCAGCAGTTGGACAGAATCTAGCACAGATACGCAGTATTTT	CASSWTESSTDTQYF
TRBD2	.	TRBV5-1	TRBJ2-7	TGCGCCAGCAGCTCACTAGCGGACTCCTACGAGCAGTACTTC	CASSSLADSYEQYF
.	.	TRBV23-1	TRBJ1-5	TGCGCCAGCAGTCCCCGGAGGGGTAGGGATCAGCCCCAGCATTTT	CASSPRRGRDQPQHF
.	.	TRBV27	TRBJ2-7	TGTGCCAGCAGCCTAGGAACAGGCTCCGAGCAGTACTTC	CASSLGTGSEQYF
.	.	TRBV10-3	TRBJ2-5	TGTGCCATCAGTGAGCCAAACGGCCAAGACACGGAGACCCAGTACTTC	CAISEPNGQDTETQYF
.	few	TRBV5-1	TRBJ1-1	TGCGCCAGCAGCCGGGGCACTGAAGCTTTCTTT	CASSRGTEAFF
.	.	TRBV7-9	TRBJ1-1	TGTGCCAGCGGCAGGGGTATTGAAGCTTTCTTT	CASGRGIEAFF
TRBD1	.	TRBV13	TRBJ2-5	TGTGCCAGCAGCCGACAGGGGGGGGAGACCCAGTACTTC	CASSRQGGETQYF
TRBD2	.	TRBV27	TRBJ2-3	TGTGCCAGCAGTCGTGGGTTTGGGGGGGGCACAGATACGCAGTATTTT	CASSRGFGGGTDTQYF
.	.	TRBV7-2	TRBJ1-2	TGTGCCAGTCCTATTGAGGCGGGAAGCTATGGCTACACCTTC	CASPIEAGSYGYTF
TRBD1	.	TRBV18	TRBJ2-2	TGTGCCAGCTCACCATTGACAGGGACCACCGGGGAGCTGTTTTTT	CASSPLTGTTGELFF
TRBD2	.	TRBV5-1	TRBJ2-5	TGCGCCAGCAGCAAGGGACTAGCGGGGGGACAAGAGACCCAGTACTTC	CASSKGLAGGQETQYF
.	few	TRBV20-1	TRBJ2-5	TGCAGTGCTACGGGGGAGACCCAGTACTTC	CSATGETQYF
.	few	TRBV5-1	TRBJ1-1	TGCGCCAGCAGCCAGGCCCCCAACACTGAAGCTTTCTTT	CASSQAPNTEAFF
.	.	TRBV10-1	TRBJ1-5	TGCGCCAATTCAATCAGGGGCTCGGCCCTTAGCAATCAGCCCCAGCATTTT	CANSIRGSALSNQPQHF